What follows is one TCR beta chain and its context. V was clipped by 4 bases and J by 9 bases, with 13 bases between them. The CDR3 is 13 amino acids. Germline values: CDR1 SNHLY, CDR2 FYNNEI. Data came from immunoSEQ multiplex PCR; TCRdb stores just in-frame clones and leaves some out. The sample holds about 110,000 clones, around 80% seen once. This specimen belongs to a study of T cell responses to AZD1222 COVID-19 vaccine. This TCR derives from an adult in good health. Material: peripheral blood, obtained on day 0 of AZD1222 vaccination. This rearrangement joins TRBV2 to TRBJ1-5; unclear D gene. CDR3 loop: CASSGTPGGPQHF. The CDR3 nucleotides are TGTGCCAGCAGTGGAACCCCCGGAGGGCCCCAGCATTTT.